This TCR beta chain appears in the sequencing data of a study of T-cell memory formation after mild COVID-19. At the level of the study: Largely donor-specific TCR clusters were found. Overall study findings and caveats: Later expanders leaned toward CD4+, whereas clones contracting from day 15 to 85 were balanced CD4/CD8. Mostly located in CM and EM were contracting CD4+ clones, with contracting CD8+ clones located in EMRA.

A single record per CDR3 protein comes from TCRdb applying MiXCR to the 5' RACE reads. The profile shows tens of thousands of distinct CDR3 sequences, roughly 16% of them singletons. Concerning this clonotype itself: The antigen remains undetermined.

Trimming shortened V by 2 bases and J by 1 base, and 10 bases separated the two germline ends. Germline CDR1 and CDR2: SGHRS and YFSETQ. CDR3 length equals 15 residues. The V call is TRBV5-1, the J call TRBJ2-1, with D perhaps TRBD1 or TRBD2 (6 bases each). The specimen was PBMCs or a T cell subset sorted from them (not recorded which). This receptor was taken from a man younger than 35 who had mild COVID-19 (a few samples of this study predate the infection). Cell type and time point are not known. CDR3 residues: CASSFGGPSYNEQFF. CDR3 coding DNA: TGCGCCAGCAGCTTTGGGGGGCCATCCTACAATGAGCAGTTCTTC.